These T cell receptor beta chains were read from a single sample in a study of blood T cell repertoires in COVID-19. Assay used: immunoSEQ multiplex PCR; TCRdb lists only in-frame clones, some missing. The sample has 100,000 to 150,000 clones, 88% seen once. The specimen was peripheral blood. All receptors derive from a woman in her 50s with active or convalescent COVID-19. Each CDR3 is given with its conserved first and last residue. The D gene is left open where the match is weak. Where a row states a size, it is once, few, many or the class of an expanded clone; other rows omit it.

NA	TRBV18	NA	TRBJ2-7	TGTGCCAGCTCACCCCAGGACAGAGTTTCCTACGAGCAGTACTTC	CASSPQDRVSYEQYF
few	TRBV2	TRBD2	TRBJ2-7	TGTGCCAGCAGCCGACTAGCGGGAGGGAGCTCCTACGAGCAGTACTTC	CASSRLAGGSSYEQYF
once	TRBV28	TRBD1	TRBJ1-6	TGTGCCAGCAGTGTTGACAGGGTGGGGTCACCCCTCCACTTT	CASSVDRVGSPLHF
NA	TRBV21-1	NA	TRBJ2-4	TGTGCCAGCAGCAAAGCCCGAACTAGCGGGGGGGGGCTTGCCAAAAACATTCAGTACTTC	CASSKARTSGGGLAKNIQYF
once	TRBV6-5	TRBD1	TRBJ2-5	TGTGCCAGCAGACGACAGGGCCAAGAGACCCAGTACTTC	CASRRQGQETQYF
NA	TRBV6-1	TRBD2	TRBJ2-1	TGTGCCAGCAGTGAAGGGTCTTATACGCTCGGACTAGGCACCCATGAGCAGTTCTTC	CASSEGSYTLGLGTHEQFF
once	TRBV6-5	TRBD2	TRBJ2-1	TGTGCCAGCAGTTGGGGACTAGCGGCCTACAATGAGCAGTTCTTC	CASSWGLAAYNEQFF
NA	TRBV27	TRBD2	TRBJ2-6	TGTGCCAGCAGTCTAGTAGGACTAGCTTTGCGGGGGGCCAACGTCCTGACTTTC	CASSLVGLALRGANVLTF
NA	TRBV7-2	NA	TRBJ2-1	TGTGCCAGCAGCTTAAGCAGGGTGGATGAGCAGTTCTTC	CASSLSRVDEQFF
once	TRBV19	TRBD2	TRBJ2-2	TGTGCCAGTAGTACAGCCCTCGGACTAGCGGGAGCCGGGGAGCTGTTTTTT	CASSTALGLAGAGELFF
NA	TRBV18	TRBD2	TRBJ2-7	TGTGCCAGCTCACCAGGTCTAGCGGGGGCCTACGAGCAGTACTTC	CASSPGLAGAYEQYF
NA	TRBV19	NA	TRBJ2-3	TGTGCCAGTAGTCCCACGACATTCACTAGCACAGATACGCAGTATTTT	CASSPTTFTSTDTQYF
NA	TRBV27	TRBD1	TRBJ2-1	TGTGCCAGCAGGACGCGGACAACAGGGGGATATGAGCAGTTCTTC	CASRTRTTGGYEQFF
NA	TRBV6-5	NA	TRBJ1-6	TGTGCCAGCAGTTACGGGAGCTCCTATAATTCACCCCTCCACTTT	CASSYGSSYNSPLHF
NA	TRBV5-4	NA	TRBJ2-5	TGTGCCAGCAGCCCAGGGAAAGAGACCCAGTACTTC	CASSPGKETQYF
NA	TRBV27	TRBD2	TRBJ2-1	TGTGCCAGCAGACGGGGGGTATCAGGGGAGCAGTTCTTC	CASRRGVSGEQFF
few	TRBV9	NA	TRBJ1-3	TGTGCCAGCAGCGTAGGGGCCAGCTCTGGAAACACCATATATTTT	CASSVGASSGNTIYF
NA	TRBV7-2	NA	TRBJ1-2	TGTGCCAGCAGCTTAGTGGCGGGGGCAAGGGGTGGCTACACCTTC	CASSLVAGARGGYTF
NA	TRBV28	TRBD1	TRBJ1-1	TGTGCCACAGGACAGGCCAGACAACCTGAAGCTTTCTTT	CATGQARQPEAFF
few	TRBV5-4	TRBD1	TRBJ1-6	TGTGCCAGCAGTCGAGAGGTGGGACAGGAAGATTCACCCCTCCACTTT	CASSREVGQEDSPLHF
NA	TRBV7-6	TRBD2	TRBJ2-2	TGTGCCAGCAGCCGAAGGGGACTAGCGGGAGGGCCCGCGACCGGGGAGCTGTTTTTT	CASSRRGLAGGPATGELFF
NA	TRBV28	TRBD1	TRBJ2-7	TGTGCCAGCAGTTTCAGGGACAGGGCTACGAGGCAGTACTTC	CASSFRDRATRQYF
NA	TRBV3-1/TRBV3-2	TRBD1	TRBJ2-7	TGTGCCAGCAGCCAAGGTCCGCCAGGGGGTTACGAGCAGTACTTC	CASSQGPPGGYEQYF
NA	TRBV27	TRBD2	TRBJ2-2	TGTGCCACGGGGCGGCGGGAGGGAGTTGTCGGGGAGCTGTTTTTT	CATGRREGVVGELFF
once	TRBV24-1	TRBD1	TRBJ2-1	TGTGCCACCGGGACAGGGGGCGTAGGGGAGCAGTTCTTC	CATGTGGVGEQFF
once	TRBV13	NA	TRBJ1-4	TGTGCCAGCAGCTTCGGGACACCTAATGAAAAACTGTTTTTT	CASSFGTPNEKLFF
NA	TRBV7-9	NA	TRBJ2-1	TGTGCCAGCAGCCCCAGCTACAATGAGCAGTTCTTC	CASSPSYNEQFF
NA	TRBV28	NA	TRBJ1-6	TGTGCCAGCAGTTTAGCAGGGAATAATTCACCCCTCCACTTT	CASSLAGNNSPLHF
NA	TRBV29-1	TRBD2	TRBJ2-1	TGCAGCGTTGCTAGCGGGAGATGGGATGAGCAGTTCTTC	CSVASGRWDEQFF
few	TRBV5-1	TRBD2	TRBJ2-7	TGCGCCAGTACGACTCAAGCGGGGCACTACGAGCAGTACTTC	CASTTQAGHYEQYF
NA	TRBV27	NA	TRBJ1-6	TGTGCCAGCAGTTTAGGGGCAGACTATAATTCACCCCTCCACTTT	CASSLGADYNSPLHF
once	TRBV19	NA	TRBJ1-1	TGTGCCAGTAGTATGGGTAACAGGGACACTGAAGCTTTCTTT	CASSMGNRDTEAFF
NA	TRBV5-1	TRBD2	TRBJ2-3	TGCGCCAGCAGCGAAAGACTAGCGGGAAGCACAGATACGCAGTATTTT	CASSERLAGSTDTQYF
NA	TRBV9	NA	TRBJ2-7	TGTGCCAGCAGCGTAACAGACAGTTACGAGCAGTACTTC	CASSVTDSYEQYF
once	TRBV28	TRBD2	TRBJ2-1	TGTGCCAGCAGTGGGGGACTAGCGGGAGGAGGAAATGAGCAGTTCTTC	CASSGGLAGGGNEQFF
NA	TRBV28	NA	TRBJ2-2	TGTGCCAGCAGTTCCGGGACTGGAACGAACACCGGGGAGCTGTTTTTT	CASSSGTGTNTGELFF
NA	TRBV5-4	TRBD2	TRBJ2-7	TGTGCCAGCAGCTGGACTAGCGGGACCGATTCCTACGAGCAGTACTTC	CASSWTSGTDSYEQYF
once	TRBV20-1	NA	TRBJ2-7	TGCAGTGCTAGTAAGCGGGCAGGGGGATCCTACGAGCAGTACTTC	CSASKRAGGSYEQYF
NA	TRBV28	NA	TRBJ1-4	TGTGCCAGCAGTTTTATAAGGGAGGATGAAAAACTGTTTTTT	CASSFIREDEKLFF
NA	TRBV6-4	NA	TRBJ2-3	TGTGCCTCCAAGGGGGTTTGTGGCTTTGGACTTCCAGATACGCAGTATTTT	CASKGVCGFGLPDTQYF
few	TRBV25-1	NA	TRBJ2-2	TGTGCCACCACCATGGGAGCTGGGGAGCTGTTTTTT	CATTMGAGELFF
NA	TRBV28	TRBD1	TRBJ1-5	TGTGCCAGCACCTCCCCCGGGACAGTCAATAATCAGCCCCAGCATTTT	CASTSPGTVNNQPQHF
NA	TRBV7-9	NA	TRBJ2-1	TGTGCCAGCAGCTCAGGTCATCGGAAGTCTGAGCAGTTCTTC	CASSSGHRKSEQFF
NA	TRBV7-8	TRBD1	TRBJ2-7	TGTGCCAGCAGCTTAACAGGGGGCTACGAGCAGTACTTC	CASSLTGGYEQYF
NA	TRBV4-3	TRBD1	TRBJ1-1	TGCGCCAGCAGCCAAGATCCGGGCAGGGGGGCTGAAGCTTTCTTT	CASSQDPGRGAEAFF
NA	TRBV19	NA	TRBJ2-1	TGTGCCAGTAGTCTGGGACTGGTCTACAATGAGCAGTTCTTC	CASSLGLVYNEQFF
NA	TRBV5-4	NA	TRBJ2-2	TGTGCCAGCAGCTTGGTCGGCGGGGAGCTGTTTTTT	CASSLVGGELFF